Each of the 10 T cell receptor beta chains below was sequenced from the same sample in a study of patients and donors after allogeneic stem cell transplantation. Via MiXCR, TCRdb re-called the RT-PCR reads, giving one row per CDR3 protein. This table holds around 150,000 distinct CDR3 sequences, approximately 40% found once. Sequences were obtained from blood, either unsorted or a sorted T cell fraction (not recorded which). These receptors were taken from a human donor who was either an allogeneic HSCT recipient or a stem cell or donor lymphocyte infusion donor (not recorded which). It is not recorded whose cells these are; they may come from a transplant donor.

This clonotype was seen only a few times. This sequence joins TRBV29-1 and TRBJ1-3; D unclear. The CDR3 contains 12 residues. V lost 5 bases to trimming and J lost 2 bases, with 7 bases between them. Germline assignment: CDR1 SQVTM and CDR2 ANQGSEA. This CDR3 reads CSVMGTGNTIYF. For the CDR3, the DNA is TGCAGCGTTATGGGGACTGGAAACACCATATATTTT.

J is TRBJ2-7 and V is TRBV5-5; 10 bases line up with TRBD1. This CDR3 has 15 residues. J lost 2 bases, V lost 5 bases, and 7 bases had no gene match. CDR1 and CDR2 from the germline V gene are SGHKS and YYEKEE (reference sequence). The CDR3 here is CASRRDRGRTYEQYV. The CDR3 DNA follows: TGTGCCAGCAGACGGGACAGGGGCCGAACCTACGAGCAGTACGTC.

A few counts support this clonotype. This chain connects TRBV6-6 to TRBJ2-3, with 10 bases matching TRBD1. CDR1 is MNHNY and CDR2 is SVGAGI in the germline V gene (reference sequence). This CDR3 comprises 15 residues. V was pared by 2 bases and J by 1 base, with 0 bases of the junction left unmatched. The CDR3 nucleotides read TGTGCCAGCAGTTACGGGACAGGGGGCACAGATACGCAGTATTTT. Its translation is CASSYGTGGTDTQYF.

J is TRBJ1-5 and V is TRBV24-1, with D maybe TRBD1 (5 bases). Germline CDR1 is KGHDR and CDR2 is SFDVKD. The length of the CDR3 is 15 residues. Trimming shortened V by 3 bases and J by 2 bases, and 10 bases separated the two germline ends. The CDR3 reads CATSDPREGNQPQHF. CDR3 nucleotides: TGTGCCACCAGTGATCCCAGGGAGGGCAATCAGCCCCAGCATTTT.

In this sample, this clonotype turned up a few times. The genes are TRBV7-9 and TRBJ2-1; TRBD1 matches at 8 bases. The trim removed 5 bases at V and 8 bases at J, leaving 14 bases unmatched. CDR1 SEHNR and CDR2 FQNEAQ come from the germline V gene (reference sequence). CDR3 size: 16 residues. The CDR3 loop is CASSEPGQGAPDEQFF. In DNA, the CDR3 is TGTGCCAGCAGCGAGCCGGGGCAGGGGGCTCCCGATGAGCAGTTCTTC. Using reference TRBV7-9 and TRBJ2-1 for the parts outside the CDR3, the full variable domain is DTGVSQNPRHKITKRGQNVTFRCDPISEHNRLYWYRQTLGQGPEFLTYFQNEAQLEKSRLLSDRFSAERPKGSFSTLEIQRTEQGDSAMYLCASSEPGQGAPDEQFFGPGTRLTVL.

V gene TRBV4-3 combines with J gene TRBJ1-6; D gene uncertain. Between the trimmed V and J ends, which lost 1 base and 7 bases, there was a span of 2 bases. Germline CDR1 and CDR2: LGHNA and YSLEER. The CDR3 has 12 residues. The CDR3 DNA follows: TGCGCCAGCAGCCAAGGGAATTCACCCCTCCACTTT. It specifies CASSQGNSPLHF.

The V call is TRBV6-2 or TRBV6-3, the J call TRBJ2-5; D call uncertain. V was trimmed by 5 bases and J by 0 bases, leaving 16 bases between them. The germline V gene encodes CDR1 MNHEY and CDR2 SVGEGT. This CDR3 has 16 residues. The DNA of the CDR3 is TGTGCCAGCAGTGACCTCCTGGCACAAGACCAAGAGACCCAGTACTTC. This gives the protein CASSDLLAQDQETQYF.

This clonotype was found a few times. The chain employs TRBV9 and TRBJ1-5, with TRBD1 matching 9 bases. Unmatched junction bases numbered 10, after V lost 2 bases and J lost 1 base. The CDR3 spans 18 residues. The germline gives CDR1 SGDLS, CDR2 YYNGEE. CDR3 amino acids: CASSVVDRGRYSNQPQHF. In nucleotides, the CDR3 is TGTGCCAGCAGCGTTGTGGACAGGGGCAGATACAGCAATCAGCCCCAGCATTTT.

This clonotype was counted a few times. This rearrangement joins TRBV5-1 to TRBJ2-3; 9 nucleotides align to TRBD1. This CDR3 has 14 residues. V gave up 0 bases and J gave up 7 bases; unmatched junction bases: 3. Germline CDR1 reads SGHRS; CDR2 reads YFSETQ. Here the CDR3 DNA reads TGCGCCAGCAGCTTGGAGGGGACAGGGAATACGCAGTATTTT. Translated: CASSLEGTGNTQYF.

A few counts support this clonotype. CDR3: CAIGFAYHYEQYF. The CDR3 nucleotides are TGTGCCATCGGGTTTGCTTACCACTACGAGCAGTACTTC. The rearrangement links TRBV10-3 to TRBJ2-7; the D is unclear. The germline V gene has CDR1 ENHRY and CDR2 SYGVKD. The CDR3 consists of 13 residues. V lost 8 bases and J 3 bases, leaving 14 bases between the germline ends.